These 18 T cell receptor beta chains were all obtained from the same sample, sequenced in a study of T cells in Graves' hyperthyroidism and ophthalmopathy. Template material for amplifying TCR beta CDR3 regions consisted of RNA transcripts. HTBI primers were employed in a first-round RT-PCR of the TCR CDR3. TCRdb analysed the multiplex PCR reads with MiXCR anew, one entry per CDR3 protein. The sample shows 450,000 to 600,000 distinct CDR3 sequences, about 20% of them seen only once. The sequenced sample was blood. The receptors originated from a man aged 35-49 years with Graves' ophthalmopathy.

This clonotype was found a few times. The chain joins TRBV20-1 to TRBJ2-7; D tentatively fits TRBD1 or TRBD2 (5 bases each). The CDR3 runs 14 residues. The germline gives CDR1 DFQATT, CDR2 SNEGSKA (reference sequence). The V end lost 3 bases, the J end lost 3 bases, and 15 bases lay between the germline ends. The CDR3 sequence: CSASIPGPFYEQYF. The CDR3 nucleotides read TGCAGTGCTAGTATTCCGGGACCCTTCTACGAGCAGTACTTC.

In the case of this clonotype: At one end, the junction sequence differs from germline, possibly due to a read error. The chain is built from TRBV28 and TRBJ2-2, with D perhaps matching TRBD2 (6 bases). Per germline, CDR1 MDHEN and CDR2 SYDVKM. This CDR3 comprises 15 residues. CDR3: CASNLADANTGELFF. The CDR3 bases are TGTGCCAGCAATTTAGCGGACGCGAACACCGGGGAGCTGTTTTTT. The variable domain in full, completed from reference TRBV28 and TRBJ2-2, reads DVKVTQSSRYLVKRTGEKVFLECVQDMDHENMFWYRQDPGLGLRLIYFSYDVKMKEKGDIPEGYSVSREKKERFSLILESASTNQTSMYLCASNLADANTGELFFGEGSRLTVL.

The sample holds many counts of this clonotype. Written as DNA, the CDR3 is TGTGCCAGCAGCCAAGAAGGACTAGCGGGGCAAGAGACCCAGTACTTC. This encodes CASSQEGLAGQETQYF. This chain uses TRBV4-2 with TRBJ2-5; 12 nucleotides align to TRBD2. CDR3 length: 16 amino acids. Germline V gene data show CDR1 as LGHNA and CDR2 as YNFKEQ. With 0 bases clipped from V and 2 bases from J, the junction kept 1 base outside the gene matches.

This clonotype appeared a few times. The chain uses TRBV6-1 and TRBJ2-2, with 14 bases aligning to TRBD2. Germline V gene data show CDR1 as MNHNS and CDR2 as SASEGT. The J segment lost 10 bases and the V segment lost 7 bases, leaving 8 bases of the junction unmatched. CDR3 size: 15 residues. CDR3 nucleotides: TGTGCCAGCACCCCCGGGACTAGCGGGGGTTCGGAGCTGTTTTTT. Translating it yields CASTPGTSGGSELFF.

This clonotype occurred a few times. This sequence joins TRBV28 and TRBJ2-2; TRBD1 aligns across 12 bases. Per the germline V gene, CDR1 is MDHEN and CDR2 is SYDVKM. The V gene end was trimmed by 7 bases and the J gene end by 7 bases; junction bases not matched to a gene: 10. CDR3 length equals 16 residues. The CDR3 DNA sequence: TGTGCCAGCACCCGACGGGGACAGGGGGCCGACGGGGAGCTGTTTTTT. Residues: CASTRRGQGADGELFF.

This clonotype was counted at least ten times. This chain joins TRBV6-2 or TRBV6-3 and TRBJ2-1; 11 bases agree with TRBD1. The CDR3 totals 16 residues. The germline gives CDR1 MNHEY, CDR2 SVGEGT. The junction had 10 bases not matched to a gene; V was cut back by 4 bases and J by 8 bases. The CDR3 region is CASSFPDRGRVDEQFF. The CDR3 DNA sequence: TGTGCCAGCAGTTTCCCGGACAGGGGGCGGGTGGATGAGCAGTTCTTC.

This chain connects TRBV5-1 to TRBJ2-4, with 8 bases identical to TRBD2. J lost 0 bases, V lost 4 bases, and 6 bases had no gene match. The CDR3 loop spans 16 amino acids. Germline values: CDR1 SGHRS, CDR2 YFSETQ. This chain's CDR3 is CASSPGLALAKNIQYF. DNA of the CDR3: TGCGCCAGCAGCCCCGGACTAGCCCTAGCCAAAAACATTCAGTACTTC. Full variable domain (rest looked up from reference TRBV5-1 and TRBJ2-4): KAGVTQTPRYLIKTRGQQVTLSCSPISGHRSVSWYQQTPGQGLQFLFEYFSETQRNKGNFPGRFSGRQFSNSRSEMNVSTLELGDSALYLCASSPGLALAKNIQYFGAGTRLSVL.

This clonotype has ten or more counts. V usage is TRBV6-2 or TRBV6-3 and J usage is TRBJ2-5; 8 bases are a match to TRBD2. V gave up 0 bases and J gave up 3 bases; unmatched junction bases: 3. The CDR3 is made up of 15 amino acids. Germline V gives CDR1 MNHEY, CDR2 SVGEGT. The CDR3 DNA sequence: TGTGCCAGCAGTTACTCAGGTAGCGGGGAAGAGACCCAGTACTTC. Residues: CASSYSGSGEETQYF.

This clonotype came up many times. The genes are TRBV2 and TRBJ2-3, with D perhaps TRBD2 (7 bases). Looked up from germline, CDR1 is SNHLY and CDR2 is FYNNEI. Trimming shortened V by 7 bases and J by 4 bases, and 12 bases separated the two germline ends. The CDR3 consists of 13 residues. The chain's CDR3 is CASIGGQADTQYF. For the CDR3, the DNA is TGTGCCAGCATCGGGGGGCAGGCAGATACGCAGTATTTT.

This clonotype was counted ten times or more. The V and J genes are TRBV20-1 and TRBJ2-1, with a weak D call TRBD2 (6 bases). The CDR3 extends over 19 amino acids. CDR1 and CDR2 (germline): DFQATT, SNEGSKA (reference sequence). V shed 0 bases and J shed 3 bases, with 24 bases lying between them. CDR3 sequence reads: CSARDKESAGTYLYNEQFF. The CDR3 bases are TGCAGTGCTAGAGATAAGGAATCGGCGGGAACTTACCTCTACAATGAGCAGTTCTTC.

The J gene is TRBJ2-2, the V gene TRBV6-5; weak D call: TRBD1 (6 bases). CDR1 is MNHEY, CDR2 SVGAGI, per germline. Trimming shortened V by 5 bases and J by 6 bases, and 19 bases separated the two germline ends. The CDR3 loop spans 16 amino acids. The CDR3: CASSNRIYAGAGELFF. In DNA, the CDR3 is TGTGCCAGCAGTAACAGAATATACGCAGGGGCCGGGGAGCTGTTTTTT.

The sample holds a few counts of this clonotype. This sequence joins TRBV30 and TRBJ1-4; D ambiguous. Germline V gene data show CDR1 as GTSNPN and CDR2 as SVGIG (reference sequence). The length of the CDR3 is 14 residues. V was cut by 1 base and J by 8 bases, with 14 bases left in between. CDR3 sequence reads: CAWSGEGVREKLFF. The CDR3 nucleotides read TGTGCCTGGAGTGGAGAGGGAGTGAGGGAAAAACTGTTTTTT.

This clonotype has just a few counts. This chain connects TRBV29-1 to TRBJ2-7; D uncertain. The CDR3 is made up of 11 amino acids. Trimming took off 3 bases at V and 0 bases at J, with 3 bases between the two ends. Germline V gene sequence: CDR1 SQVTM, CDR2 ANQGSEA. The DNA for the CDR3 is TGCAGCGTTGATGACTCCTACGAGCAGTACTTC. Protein: CSVDDSYEQYF.

This clonotype was seen a single time. Since a much larger clone is just one base distant, this may be a read error. V gene TRBV6-1 combines with J gene TRBJ1-5; TRBD1 is a possible D gene (5 bases). The ends were cut back, 6 bases at V and 5 bases at J, with 11 bases in the middle. The germline gives CDR1 MNHNS, CDR2 SASEGT. The CDR3 loop spans 13 amino acids. The CDR3 loop reads CASRDGGDQPQHF. The DNA of the CDR3 is TGTGCCAGCAGGGACGGGGGAGATCAGCCCCAGCATTTT.

The chain links TRBV2 to TRBJ2-3; D is ambiguous. The CDR3 has 13 residues. Germline CDR1 SNHLY, CDR2 FYNNEI. V was shortened by 1 base and J by 5 bases, with 7 bases between the two germline ends. CDR3 region: CASSEDSGDTQYF. The CDR3 region has the DNA TGTGCCAGCAGTGAAGACAGTGGAGATACGCAGTATTTT.

The chain has TRBV4-1 and TRBJ1-4; 8 bases agree with TRBD1. CDR1 MGHRA and CDR2 YSYEKL come from the germline V gene. With 5 bases clipped from V and 9 bases from J, the junction kept 8 bases outside the gene matches. CDR3 length: 14 residues. The CDR3 sequence is CASSDRGSSQKLFF. The CDR3 DNA sequence: TGCGCCAGCAGCGACAGGGGTTCATCTCAAAAACTGTTTTTT.

This clonotype showed up many times. This rearrangement joins TRBV30 to TRBJ1-1; D ambiguous. Germline V gene sequence: CDR1 GTSNPN, CDR2 SVGIG (reference sequence). Trimming removed 2 bases at V and 6 bases at J, with 10 bases between. CDR3 length: 12 residues. The CDR3 sequence: CAWSPGSAEAFF. In DNA, the CDR3 is TGTGCCTGGAGTCCCGGGAGCGCTGAAGCTTTCTTT.

A few counts support this clonotype. The V and J genes are TRBV6-1 and TRBJ1-6, with 7 bases that match TRBD1. The V segment lost 7 bases and the J segment 7 bases; nucleotides outside the gene matches: 10. The germline CDR1 and CDR2 sequences are MNHNS and SASEGT. This CDR3 spans 15 amino acids. The CDR3 sequence: CASILGGQTNSPLHF. CDR3 DNA: TGTGCCAGCATCCTTGGGGGACAGACGAATTCACCCCTCCACTTT.